This TCR beta chain comes out of a study of cytomegalovirus exposure and HLA in healthy donors. Whole-study results and caveats: The classifier was said to identify cytomegalovirus status with high specificity and sensitivity. In vitro checks showed that a few CMV-associated chains really do target CMV antigens. When a later analysis was performed, an Asian-associated ancestry cluster reportedly had fewer N-insertions than the roughly 640-donor mean.

This clone was observed a single time. The antigen is unknown. Germline V gene lookup returns CDR1 SGHVS and CDR2 FQNEAQ. The CDR3 has 13 amino acids. Between the trimmed V and J ends, which lost 8 bases and 2 bases, there was a span of 10 bases. The PCR used 60 Vbeta and 13 Jbeta primers. Profiling relied on immunoSEQ multiplex PCR, and the TCRdb table lists in-frame clones only, not all of them. The data contain fewer than 200,000 clones, approximately 81% of them singletons. The TCR was taken from a woman between 18 and 30 years old in good health and CMV-seronegative. Sequencing input: PBMCs. The rearrangement joins TRBV7-8 to TRBJ1-3; the D gene is possibly TRBD1 (6 bases). CDR3 DNA sequence: TGTGCCAGCGCGGGGGCGCCTGGAAACACCATATATTTT. Encoded protein: CASAGAPGNTIYF. The full variable domain, in which reference TRBV7-8 and TRBJ1-3 provide the parts outside the CDR3, is GAGVSQSPRYKVAKRGQDVALRCDPISGHVSLFWYQQALGQGPEFLTYFQNEAQLDKSGLPSDRFFAERPEGSVSTLKIQRTQQEDSAVYLCASAGAPGNTIYFGEGSWLTVV.